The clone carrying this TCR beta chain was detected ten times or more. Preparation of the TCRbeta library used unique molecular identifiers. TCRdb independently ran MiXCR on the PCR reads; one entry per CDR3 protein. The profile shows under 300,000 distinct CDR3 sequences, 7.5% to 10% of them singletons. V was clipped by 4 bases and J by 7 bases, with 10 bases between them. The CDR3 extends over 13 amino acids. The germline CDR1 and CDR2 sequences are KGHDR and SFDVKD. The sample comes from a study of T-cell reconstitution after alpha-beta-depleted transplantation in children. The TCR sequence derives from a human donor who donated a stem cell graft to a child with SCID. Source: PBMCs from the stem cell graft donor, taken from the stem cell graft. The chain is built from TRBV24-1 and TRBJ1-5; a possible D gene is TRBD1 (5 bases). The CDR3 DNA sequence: TGTGCCACCAGTGAAAAGGGGTTGCAGCCCCAGCATTTT. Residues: CATSEKGLQPQHF.